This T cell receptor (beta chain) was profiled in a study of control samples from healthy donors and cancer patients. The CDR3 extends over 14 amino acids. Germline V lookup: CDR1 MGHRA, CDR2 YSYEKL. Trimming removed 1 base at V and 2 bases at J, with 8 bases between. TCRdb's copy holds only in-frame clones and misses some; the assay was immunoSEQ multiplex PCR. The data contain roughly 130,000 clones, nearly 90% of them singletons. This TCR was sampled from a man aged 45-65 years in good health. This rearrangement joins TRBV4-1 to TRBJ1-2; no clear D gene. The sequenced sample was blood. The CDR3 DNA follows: TGCGCCAGCAGCCAAGCGGGCCAGAACTATGGCTACACCTTC. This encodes CASSQAGQNYGYTF.